Following are 30 T cell receptor beta chains from one sample sequenced in a study of blood T cell repertoires in COVID-19. Using immunoSEQ multiplex PCR, the repertoire was profiled, and TCRdb retains in-frame clones only, with some absent. This sample has 110,000 to 150,000 clones, with approximately 88% found just once. Sequenced material: peripheral blood. The receptors originated from a woman aged 45-59 years with acute or convalescent COVID-19.

The genes are TRBV28 and TRBJ1-4, with TRBD1 as a possible D gene (5 bases). The germline V gene encodes CDR1 MDHEN and CDR2 SYDVKM. The CDR3 runs 13 residues. The V and J ends lost 6 bases and 8 bases respectively, with 13 bases between them. The CDR3 DNA reads TGTGCCAGCAGGGGGGGGACGTGGGAAAAACTGTTTTTT. Translation: CASRGGTWEKLFF.

The chain recombines TRBV12-5 with TRBJ1-6; D ambiguous. The germline V and J ends were trimmed by 6 bases and 6 bases, with 6 bases remaining between them. Germline loops: CDR1 LGHNT, CDR2 FRNRAP. The length of the CDR3 is 12 residues. The CDR3 DNA is TGTGCTAGTGGCAATTTTAATTCACCCCTCCACTTT. Its protein product is CASGNFNSPLHF.

This chain joins TRBV13 and TRBJ2-2; 10 nucleotides line up with TRBD2. The CDR3 length is 15 residues. CDR1 is PRHDT, CDR2 FYEKMQ, per germline (reference sequence). V was pared by 5 bases and J by 4 bases, with 4 bases of the junction left unmatched. The CDR3 sequence: CASSPGLAATGELFF. The DNA for the CDR3 is TGTGCCAGCAGCCCAGGACTAGCGGCCACCGGGGAGCTGTTTTTT.

This chain links TRBV27 with TRBJ1-2, with 10 bases matching TRBD1. In germline, CDR1 is MNHEY, CDR2 SMNVEV (reference sequence). The CDR3 has 15 amino acids. Germline trimming cut 4 bases from V and 4 bases from J; bases unmatched to any gene: 6. CDR3 coding DNA: TGTGCCAGCAGTTCCCGACAGGGGGCCCTCTATGGCTACACCTTC. This encodes CASSSRQGALYGYTF.

This sequence joins TRBV6-5 and TRBJ2-7, with 7 bases that match TRBD1. Germline CDR1 MNHEY, CDR2 SVGAGI. Trimming removed 6 bases from V and 7 bases from J; junction bases left unmatched: 12. The CDR3 runs 14 residues. The CDR3 loop reads CASSEGQYKVEQYF. For the CDR3, the DNA is TGTGCCAGCAGCGAGGGACAGTATAAAGTGGAGCAGTACTTC.

The rearrangement uses TRBV5-1 and TRBJ1-4; D is undetermined. Between the trimmed V and J ends, which lost 2 bases and 4 bases, there was a span of 6 bases. There are 13 residues in the CDR3. Germline loops: CDR1 SGHRS, CDR2 YFSETQ. CDR3 protein: CASSLQSNEKLFF. As DNA, the CDR3 is TGCGCCAGCAGCTTACAGAGTAATGAAAAACTGTTTTTT.

The chain links TRBV2 to TRBJ1-2, with no clear D. Germline lookup yields CDR1 SNHLY and CDR2 FYNNEI. The CDR3 is 17 amino acids. V was shortened by 6 bases and J by 0 bases, with 20 bases between the two germline ends. The CDR3 sequence is CASSRTPQNPANYGYTF. CDR3 sequence (DNA): TGTGCCAGCAGCAGAACACCCCAGAATCCTGCTAACTATGGCTACACCTTC. The full variable domain, completed using reference TRBV2 and TRBJ1-2, is EPEVTQTPSHQVTQMGQEVILRCVPISNHLYFYWYRQILGQKVEFLVSFYNNEISEKSEIFDDQFSVERPDGSNFTLKIRSTKLEDSAMYFCASSRTPQNPANYGYTFGSGTRLTVV.

The chain is built from TRBV20-1 and TRBJ2-5; a possible D gene is TRBD1 (5 bases). CDR1 DFQATT and CDR2 SNEGSKA come from the germline V gene (reference sequence). CDR3 size: 13 residues. V was trimmed by 3 bases and J by 3 bases, leaving 11 bases between them. CDR3 sequence (DNA): TGCAGTGCTAGTATACAGGCCGAAGAGACCCAGTACTTC. Translation: CSASIQAEETQYF.

The chain carries TRBV18 and TRBJ1-4; TRBD1 matches at 7 bases. This CDR3 has 15 residues. Germline V CDR1 and CDR2: KGHSH, LQKENI. Germline trimming cut 4 bases from V and 5 bases from J; bases unmatched to any gene: 7. CDR3 nucleotide sequence: TGTGCCAGCTCACTAACGATCAGGGGGAATGAAAAACTGTTTTTT. It encodes CASSLTIRGNEKLFF.

V is TRBV13 and J is TRBJ2-5; 10 positions agree with TRBD2. From germline, CDR1 is PRHDT and CDR2 FYEKMQ (reference sequence). CDR3 size: 12 residues. After removal of 7 bases from V and 9 bases from J, the junction contained 5 bases not matched to a gene. CDR3 DNA: TGTGCCAGCAAAGGGACTAGCGAGGCCCAGTACTTC. Its translation is CASKGTSEAQYF. Filled out from reference TRBV13 and TRBJ2-5, the complete variable domain reads AAGVIQSPRHLIKEKRETATLKCYPIPRHDTVYWYQQGPGQDPQFLISFYEKMQSDKGSIPDRFSAQQFSDYHSELNMSSLELGDSALYFCASKGTSEAQYFGPGTRLLVL.

This clone was recorded only once. This chain connects TRBV10-3 to TRBJ1-4; no clear D gene. CDR1 ENHRY and CDR2 SYGVKD come from the germline V gene. The ends were cut back, 3 bases at V and 6 bases at J, with 8 bases in the middle. The CDR3 totals 13 residues. Here the CDR3 DNA reads TGTGCCATCAGTGAATGGAGGGATGAAAAACTGTTTTTT. Translation: CAISEWRDEKLFF.

J is TRBJ1-5 and V is TRBV30, with D possibly matching TRBD1 (5 bases). Looked up from germline, CDR1 is GTSNPN and CDR2 is SVGIG (reference sequence). This CDR3 contains 13 residues. Trimming removed 5 bases from V and 7 bases from J, with 15 bases in between. Here the CDR3 DNA reads TGTGCCTGGGCGCCCTGGCAGGGCCAGCCCCAGCATTTT. This codes for CAWAPWQGQPQHF.

V and J are TRBV24-1 and TRBJ2-3, with D possibly being TRBD2 (6 bases). CDR1 and CDR2 (germline): KGHDR, SFDVKD. V shed 1 base and J shed 0 bases, with 10 bases lying between them. The CDR3 spans 16 residues. The CDR3 DNA reads as TGTGCCACCAGTGATTTATCCAGCGGGAGCACAGATACGCAGTATTTT. It codes for CATSDLSSGSTDTQYF.

This clone was counted a single time. The chain joins TRBV19 to TRBJ2-3, with 9 bases identical to TRBD1. Germline V gene lookup returns CDR1 LNHDA and CDR2 SQIVND (reference sequence). CDR3 length: 14 amino acids. J gave up 4 bases and V 7 bases, and 6 bases lay outside the gene matches. The CDR3 sequence: CASKRQGEADTQYF. The CDR3 DNA reads as TGTGCCAGTAAACGACAGGGGGAGGCAGATACGCAGTATTTT.

V is TRBV5-6 and J is TRBJ1-4; D ambiguous. The length of the CDR3 is 15 residues. The V end was cut by 2 bases, the J end by 7 bases, with 15 bases between. CDR1 and CDR2 from the germline V gene are SGHDT and YYEEEE. CDR3 sequence: CASSFVATGGEKLFF. The CDR3 DNA reads TGTGCCAGCAGCTTCGTGGCGACTGGCGGTGAAAAACTGTTTTTT.

The gene calls are TRBV4-1 and TRBJ2-7; 10 nucleotides agree with TRBD1. The V gene's germline CDR1 is MGHRA and CDR2 YSYEKL. Trimming cost V 1 base and J 1 base; bases outside gene matches: 4. This CDR3 comprises 16 residues. CDR3 DNA sequence: TGCGCCAGCAGCCAAGTTGCGGGACAGGGGTCCTACGAGCAGTACTTC. Its protein product is CASSQVAGQGSYEQYF.

The table lists this clone with a count of one. This sequence joins TRBV5-1 and TRBJ2-7, with D tentatively TRBD1 (6 bases). There are 18 residues in the CDR3. Trimming stripped 0 bases from V and 0 bases from J, with 19 bases between. From germline, CDR1 is SGHRS and CDR2 YFSETQ. CDR3 region: CASSLGALGGLSSYEQYF. The CDR3 region has the DNA TGCGCCAGCAGCTTGGGGGCCCTTGGGGGCCTTAGCTCCTACGAGCAGTACTTC.

V usage is TRBV4-1 and J usage is TRBJ2-3, with a tentative D call TRBD2 (6 bases). This CDR3 comprises 15 residues. The V end lost 5 bases, the J end lost 2 bases, and 14 bases lay between the germline ends. From germline, CDR1 is MGHRA and CDR2 YSYEKL. CDR3 protein: CASSTQGGYTDTQYF. The CDR3 bases are TGCGCCAGCAGCACCCAGGGAGGATACACAGATACGCAGTATTTT.

The rearrangement joins TRBV11-2 to TRBJ1-2; 7 nucleotides agree with TRBD1. Germline values: CDR1 SGHAT, CDR2 FQNNGV. The CDR3 is 14 amino acids. V trimming: 0 bases; J trimming: 8 bases; junction bases outside the gene matches: 6. CDR3 coding DNA: TGTGCCAGCAGCTTAGATGGGGACAGTGAGGGCTACACCTTC. Encoded protein: CASSLDGDSEGYTF.

As for this clone: This same CDR3 is encoded by further DNA sequences in the sample. The rearrangement uses TRBV29-1 and TRBJ1-1, with no clear D. The CDR3 runs 13 residues. Germline V gene sequence: CDR1 SQVTM, CDR2 ANQGSEA. The V end was cut by 1 base, the J end by 0 bases, with 6 bases between. The CDR3 is CSVEGGMNTEAFF. The CDR3 nucleotides read TGCAGCGTTGAAGGAGGGATGAACACTGAAGCTTTCTTT.

This chain connects TRBV7-2 to TRBJ1-2; D gene uncertain. Germline V gene data show CDR1 as SGHTA and CDR2 as FQGNSA. Deletions cut 1 base from V and 8 bases from J, with 11 bases between. This CDR3 has 13 residues. The DNA of the CDR3 is TGTGCCAGCAGCTTAGTCACATCGGGGGGCTACACCTTC. This gives the protein CASSLVTSGGYTF.

The chain employs TRBV12-3 or TRBV12-4 and TRBJ1-2; the match to TRBD1 covers 11 bases. V trimming: 5 bases; J trimming: 10 bases; junction bases outside the gene matches: 6. This CDR3 is built from 13 residues. The CDR3: CASSMRTGGVYTF. Here the CDR3 DNA reads TGTGCCAGCAGTATGAGGACAGGGGGCGTCTACACCTTC.

This clone came up once. This sequence joins TRBV18 and TRBJ1-1; D is perhaps TRBD1 (6 bases). The germline CDR1 and CDR2 sequences are KGHSH and LQKENI. V dropped 3 bases and J dropped 0 bases, with 11 bases sitting between them. The CDR3 contains 15 residues. CDR3 DNA sequence: TGTGCCAGCTCACCGCCTCAGGGGATGAACACTGAAGCTTTCTTT. This encodes CASSPPQGMNTEAFF.

The genes are TRBV11-2 and TRBJ1-5, with D possibly matching TRBD1 (6 bases). Germline CDR1 reads SGHAT; CDR2 reads FQNNGV. V gave up 5 bases and J gave up 3 bases, with 14 bases separating them. The CDR3 totals 15 residues. CDR3 DNA sequence: TGTGCCAGCAGCCAATCCGGGACAAACAATCAGCCCCAGCATTTT. Protein sequence: CASSQSGTNNQPQHF.

The chain combines TRBV2 with TRBJ2-1; 7 nucleotides align to TRBD2. Trimming at V came to 10 bases and at J to 4 bases, leaving 13 bases not matched to a gene. This CDR3 is built from 15 residues. Germline assignment: CDR1 SNHLY and CDR2 FYNNEI. In DNA form, the CDR3 reads TGTGCCACCACCGGGGCTAGCGGTCCTTACAATGAGCAGTTCTTC. Its translation: CATTGASGPYNEQFF.

The chain carries TRBV12-3 or TRBV12-4 and TRBJ1-2; no definite D call. The CDR3 length is 13 residues. Trimming removed 6 bases from V and 8 bases from J, with 16 bases in between. This chain's CDR3 is CASSPGLAGGYTF. CDR3 in DNA: TGTGCCAGCAGCCCGGGTTTGGCGGGCGGCTACACCTTC.

V and J are TRBV7-3 and TRBJ2-2; D not resolved. CDR3 length: 14 amino acids. Trimming left V 5 bases short and J 4 bases short, with 11 bases between. The germline gives CDR1 SGHTA, CDR2 FQGTGA. The CDR3 sequence is CASSRHEFTGELFF. Here the CDR3 DNA reads TGTGCCAGCAGCCGCCATGAGTTCACCGGGGAGCTGTTTTTT.

The J gene is TRBJ2-7, the V gene TRBV9, with D perhaps matching TRBD2 (6 bases). The CDR3 length is 13 residues. Germline V CDR1 and CDR2: SGDLS, YYNGEE. Trimming removed 5 bases at V and 4 bases at J, with 13 bases between. The CDR3 sequence is CASSLGTHYEQYF. CDR3 bases: TGTGCCAGCAGTCTCGGGACTCATTACGAGCAGTACTTC.

This clone appeared a few times. The genes are TRBV4-2 and TRBJ2-7; TRBD2 matches at 8 bases. Germline V CDR1 and CDR2: LGHNA, YNFKEQ. CDR3 length: 15 residues. The trim removed 2 bases at V and 5 bases at J, leaving 8 bases unmatched. As DNA, the CDR3 is TGTGCCAGCAGCCAAAGCGGGAGAACTAACCACGAGCAGTACTTC. Protein: CASSQSGRTNHEQYF.

The rearrangement joins TRBV7-9 to TRBJ2-7; the D gene is possibly TRBD1 (6 bases). V gave up 5 bases and J gave up 3 bases, with 17 bases separating them. The V gene's germline CDR1 is SEHNR and CDR2 FQNEAQ (reference sequence). The CDR3 contains 15 residues. CDR3 nucleotide sequence: TGTGCCAGCAGCCCTAGACAGGTGGGCGGCTACGAGCAGTACTTC. It encodes CASSPRQVGGYEQYF. The full variable domain, with the rest looked up from reference TRBV7-9 and TRBJ2-7, is DTGVSQNPRHKITKRGQNVTFRCDPISEHNRLYWYRQTLGQGPEFLTYFQNEAQLEKSRLLSDRFSAERPKGSFSTLEIQRTEQGDSAMYLCASSPRQVGGYEQYFGPGTRLTVT.